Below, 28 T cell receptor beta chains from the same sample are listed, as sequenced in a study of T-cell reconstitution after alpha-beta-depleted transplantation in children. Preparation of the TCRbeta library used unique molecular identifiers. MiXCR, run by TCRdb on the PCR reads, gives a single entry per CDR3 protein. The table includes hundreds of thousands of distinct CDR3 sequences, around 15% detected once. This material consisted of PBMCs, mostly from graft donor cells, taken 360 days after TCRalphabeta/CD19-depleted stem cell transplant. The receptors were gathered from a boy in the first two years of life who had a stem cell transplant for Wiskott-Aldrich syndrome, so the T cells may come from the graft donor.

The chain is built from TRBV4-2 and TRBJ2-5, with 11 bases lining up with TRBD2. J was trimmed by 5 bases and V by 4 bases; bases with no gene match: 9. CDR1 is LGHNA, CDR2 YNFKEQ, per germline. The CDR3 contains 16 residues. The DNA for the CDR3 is TGTGCCAGCAGCCTTACTAGCGGGAGTGGTGCGGAGACCCAGTACTTC. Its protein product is CASSLTSGSGAETQYF.

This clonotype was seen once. The CDR3 loop reads CASSDPISSYEQYF. CDR3 nucleotide sequence: TGCGCCAGCAGTGACCCCATTAGCTCCTACGAGCAGTACTTC. J is TRBJ2-7 and V is TRBV10-2; D is uncertain. CDR1 WSHSY and CDR2 SAAADI come from the germline V gene. V was cut by 3 bases and J by 0 bases, with 9 bases left in between. This CDR3 is built from 14 residues.

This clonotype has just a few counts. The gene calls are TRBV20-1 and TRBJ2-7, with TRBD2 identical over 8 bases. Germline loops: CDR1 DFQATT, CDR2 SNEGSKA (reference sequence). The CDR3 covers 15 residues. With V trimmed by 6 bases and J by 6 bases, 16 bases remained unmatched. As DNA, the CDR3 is TGCAGTGCCTCACCCCCCCAGCGGGAGTCCGTCGAGCAGTACTTC. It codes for CSASPPQRESVEQYF.

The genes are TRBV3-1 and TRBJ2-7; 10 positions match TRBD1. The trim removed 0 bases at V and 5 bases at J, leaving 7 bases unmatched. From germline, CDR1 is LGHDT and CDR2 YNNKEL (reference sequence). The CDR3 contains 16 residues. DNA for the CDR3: TGTGCCAGCAGCCAAGATCGGGACAGGGGACGGAACGAGCAGTACTTC. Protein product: CASSQDRDRGRNEQYF.

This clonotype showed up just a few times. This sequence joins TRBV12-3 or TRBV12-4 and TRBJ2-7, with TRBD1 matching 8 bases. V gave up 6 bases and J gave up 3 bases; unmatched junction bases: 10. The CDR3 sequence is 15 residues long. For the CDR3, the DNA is TGTGCCAGCAGCCACCGGGACAGGAGCCACTACGAGCAGTACTTC. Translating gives CASSHRDRSHYEQYF.

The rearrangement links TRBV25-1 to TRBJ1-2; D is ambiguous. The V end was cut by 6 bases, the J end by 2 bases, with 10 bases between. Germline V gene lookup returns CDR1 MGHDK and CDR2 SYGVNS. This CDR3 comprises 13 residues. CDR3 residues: CASRGALNYGYTF. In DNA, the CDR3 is TGTGCCAGCAGGGGAGCCTTGAACTATGGCTACACCTTC.

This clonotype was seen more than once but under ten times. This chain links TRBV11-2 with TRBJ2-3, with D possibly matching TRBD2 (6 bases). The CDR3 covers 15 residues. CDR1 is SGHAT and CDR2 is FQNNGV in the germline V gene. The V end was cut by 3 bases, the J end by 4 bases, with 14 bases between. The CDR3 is CASSLSSGPSDTQYF. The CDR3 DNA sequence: TGTGCCAGCAGCTTGAGTAGCGGACCCTCAGATACGCAGTATTTT.

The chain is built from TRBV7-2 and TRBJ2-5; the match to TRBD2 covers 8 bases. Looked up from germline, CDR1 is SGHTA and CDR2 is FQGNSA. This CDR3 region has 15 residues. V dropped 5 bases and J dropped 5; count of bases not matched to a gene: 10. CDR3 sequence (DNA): TGTGCCAGCAGCCGAACGGGACTAGTACTGGAGACCCAGTACTTC. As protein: CASSRTGLVLETQYF.

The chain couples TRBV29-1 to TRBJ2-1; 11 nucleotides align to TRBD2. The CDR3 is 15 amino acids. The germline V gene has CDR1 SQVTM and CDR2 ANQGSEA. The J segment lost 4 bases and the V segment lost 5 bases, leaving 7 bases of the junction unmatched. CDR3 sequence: CSVRLAGTPYNEQFF. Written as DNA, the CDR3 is TGCAGCGTTAGACTAGCGGGGACCCCATACAATGAGCAGTTCTTC.

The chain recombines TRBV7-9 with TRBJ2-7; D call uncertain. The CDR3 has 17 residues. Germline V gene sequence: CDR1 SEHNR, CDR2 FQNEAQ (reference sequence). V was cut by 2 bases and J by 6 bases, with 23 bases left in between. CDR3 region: CASSLKGHLGPLSEQYF. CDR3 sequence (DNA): TGTGCCAGCAGCTTAAAGGGTCACCTCGGGCCTCTATCCGAGCAGTACTTC.

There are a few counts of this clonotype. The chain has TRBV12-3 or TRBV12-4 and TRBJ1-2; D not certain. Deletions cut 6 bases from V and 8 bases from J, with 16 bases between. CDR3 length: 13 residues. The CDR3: CASSLRFLGGYTF. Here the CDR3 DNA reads TGTGCCAGCAGCCTAAGGTTCCTTGGCGGCTACACCTTC.

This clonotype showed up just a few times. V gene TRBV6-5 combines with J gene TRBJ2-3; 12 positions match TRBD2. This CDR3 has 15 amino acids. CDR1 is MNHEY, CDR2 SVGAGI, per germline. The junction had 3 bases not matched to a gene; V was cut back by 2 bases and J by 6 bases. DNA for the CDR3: TGTGCCAGCAGTTACCTAGCGGGGGGGATGGATACGCAGTATTTT. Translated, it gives CASSYLAGGMDTQYF.

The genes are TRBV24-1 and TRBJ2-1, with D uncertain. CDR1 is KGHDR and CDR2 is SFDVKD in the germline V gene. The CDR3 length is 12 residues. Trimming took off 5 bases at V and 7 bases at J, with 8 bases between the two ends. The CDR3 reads CATSVGRNEQFF. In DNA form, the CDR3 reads TGTGCCACCAGTGTCGGGCGGAATGAGCAGTTCTTC.

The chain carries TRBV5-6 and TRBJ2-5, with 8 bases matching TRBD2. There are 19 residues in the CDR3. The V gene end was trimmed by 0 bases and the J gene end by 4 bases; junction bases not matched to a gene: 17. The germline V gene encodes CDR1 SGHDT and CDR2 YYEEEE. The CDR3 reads CASSLARIAGYSNGETQYF. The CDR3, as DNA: TGTGCCAGCAGCTTGGCCAGAATAGCGGGGTACTCGAACGGAGAGACCCAGTACTTC. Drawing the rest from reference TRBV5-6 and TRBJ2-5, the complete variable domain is DAGVTQSPTHLIKTRGQQVTLRCSPKSGHDTVSWYQQALGQGPQFIFQYYEEEERQRGNFPDRFSGHQFPNYSSELNVNALLLGDSALYLCASSLARIAGYSNGETQYFGPGTRLLVL.

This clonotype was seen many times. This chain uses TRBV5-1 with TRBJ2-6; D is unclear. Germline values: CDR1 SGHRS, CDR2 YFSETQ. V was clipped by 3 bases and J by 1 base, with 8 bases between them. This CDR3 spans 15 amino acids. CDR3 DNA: TGCGCCAGCAGCTCTGGATTATCTGGGGCCAACGTCCTGACTTTC. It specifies CASSSGLSGANVLTF.

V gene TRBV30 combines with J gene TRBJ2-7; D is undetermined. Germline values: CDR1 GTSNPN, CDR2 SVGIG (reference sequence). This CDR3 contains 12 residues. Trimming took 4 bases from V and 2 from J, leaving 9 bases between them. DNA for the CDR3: TGTGCCTGGAAGGGCAGAACCTACGAGCAGTACTTC. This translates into CAWKGRTYEQYF.

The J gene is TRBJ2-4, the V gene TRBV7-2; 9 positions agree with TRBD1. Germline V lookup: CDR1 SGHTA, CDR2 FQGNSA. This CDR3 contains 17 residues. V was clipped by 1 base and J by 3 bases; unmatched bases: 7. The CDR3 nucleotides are TGTGCCAGCAGCTTAGGACCACGGACAGGGGACAAAAACATTCAGTACTTC. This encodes CASSLGPRTGDKNIQYF.

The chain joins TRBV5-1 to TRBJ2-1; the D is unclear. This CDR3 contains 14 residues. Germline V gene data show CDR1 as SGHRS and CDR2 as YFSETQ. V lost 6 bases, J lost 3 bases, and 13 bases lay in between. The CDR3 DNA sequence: TGCGCCAGCACGAGGAGTCTTTACTACAATGAGCAGTTCTTC. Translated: CASTRSLYYNEQFF.

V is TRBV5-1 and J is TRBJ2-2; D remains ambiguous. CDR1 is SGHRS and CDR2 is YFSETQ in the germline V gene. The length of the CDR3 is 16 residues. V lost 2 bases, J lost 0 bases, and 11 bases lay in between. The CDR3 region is CASSLRQVANTGELFF. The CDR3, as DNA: TGCGCCAGCAGCTTACGCCAGGTTGCGAACACCGGGGAGCTGTTTTTT.

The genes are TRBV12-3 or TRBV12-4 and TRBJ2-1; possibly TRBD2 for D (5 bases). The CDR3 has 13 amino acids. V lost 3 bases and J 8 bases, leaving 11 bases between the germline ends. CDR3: CASSFRGNDEQFF. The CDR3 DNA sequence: TGTGCCAGCAGTTTTCGAGGGAACGATGAGCAGTTCTTC.

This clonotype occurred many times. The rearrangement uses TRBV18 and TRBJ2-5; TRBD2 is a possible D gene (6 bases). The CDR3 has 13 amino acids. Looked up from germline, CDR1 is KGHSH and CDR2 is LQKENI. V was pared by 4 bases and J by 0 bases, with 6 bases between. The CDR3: CASSRDYQETQYF. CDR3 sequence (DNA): TGTGCCAGCTCACGGGACTACCAAGAGACCCAGTACTTC. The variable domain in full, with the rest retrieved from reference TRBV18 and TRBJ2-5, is NAGVMQNPRHLVRRRGQEARLRCSPMKGHSHVYWYRQLPEEGLKFMVYLQKENIIDESGMPKERFSAEFPKEGPSILRIQQVVRGDSAAYFCASSRDYQETQYFGPGTRLLVL.

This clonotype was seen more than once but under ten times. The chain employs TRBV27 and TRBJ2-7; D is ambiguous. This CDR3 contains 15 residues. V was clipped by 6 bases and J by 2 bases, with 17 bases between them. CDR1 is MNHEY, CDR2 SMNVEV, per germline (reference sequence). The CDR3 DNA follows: TGTGCCAGCAGATTAGGGTGGAAAAACCCCTACGAGCAGTACTTC. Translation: CASRLGWKNPYEQYF.

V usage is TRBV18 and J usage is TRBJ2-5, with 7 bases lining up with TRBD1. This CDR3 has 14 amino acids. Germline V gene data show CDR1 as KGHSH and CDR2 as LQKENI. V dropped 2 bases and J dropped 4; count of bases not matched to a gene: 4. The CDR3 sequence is CASSPLGTVETQYF. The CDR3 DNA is TGTGCCAGCTCACCATTGGGGACAGTAGAGACCCAGTACTTC.

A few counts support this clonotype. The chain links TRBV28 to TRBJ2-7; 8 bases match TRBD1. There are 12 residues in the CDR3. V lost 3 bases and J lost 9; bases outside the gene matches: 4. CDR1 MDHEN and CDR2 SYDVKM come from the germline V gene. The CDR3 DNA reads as TGTGCCAGCAGTTTGCGAGGGACAGGGCAGTACTTC. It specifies CASSLRGTGQYF.

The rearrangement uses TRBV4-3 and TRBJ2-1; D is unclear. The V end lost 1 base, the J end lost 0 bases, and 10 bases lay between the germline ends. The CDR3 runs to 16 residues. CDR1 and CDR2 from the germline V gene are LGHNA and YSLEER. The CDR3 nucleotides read TGCGCCAGCAGCCAAGTATCTGTCAGCTCCTACAATGAGCAGTTCTTC. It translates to CASSQVSVSSYNEQFF.

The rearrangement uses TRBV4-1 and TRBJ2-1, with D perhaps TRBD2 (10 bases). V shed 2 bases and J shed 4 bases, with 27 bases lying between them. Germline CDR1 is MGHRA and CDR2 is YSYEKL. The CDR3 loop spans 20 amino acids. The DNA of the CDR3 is TGCGCCAGCAGCCAATACAGGGGGCCACCGGCTAGCGGGAGATACAATGAGCAGTTCTTC. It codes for CASSQYRGPPASGRYNEQFF.

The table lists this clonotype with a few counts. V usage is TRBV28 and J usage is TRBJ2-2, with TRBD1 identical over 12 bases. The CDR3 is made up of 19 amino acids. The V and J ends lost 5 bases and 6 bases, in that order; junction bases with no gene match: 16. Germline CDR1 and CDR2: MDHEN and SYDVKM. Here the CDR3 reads CASSLLDSGTGGEAGELFF. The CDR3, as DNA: TGTGCCAGCAGTCTCCTTGACTCCGGGACAGGGGGCGAGGCCGGGGAGCTGTTTTTT. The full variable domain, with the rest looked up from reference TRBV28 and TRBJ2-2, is DVKVTQSSRYLVKRTGEKVFLECVQDMDHENMFWYRQDPGLGLRLIYFSYDVKMKEKGDIPEGYSVSREKKERFSLILESASTNQTSMYLCASSLLDSGTGGEAGELFFGEGSRLTVL.

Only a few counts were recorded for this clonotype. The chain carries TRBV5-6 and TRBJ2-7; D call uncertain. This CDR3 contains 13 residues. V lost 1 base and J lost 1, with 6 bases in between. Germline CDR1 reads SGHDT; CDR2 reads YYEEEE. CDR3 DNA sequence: TGTGCCAGCAGCTTGTGGGTATCCTACGAGCAGTACTTC. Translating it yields CASSLWVSYEQYF.